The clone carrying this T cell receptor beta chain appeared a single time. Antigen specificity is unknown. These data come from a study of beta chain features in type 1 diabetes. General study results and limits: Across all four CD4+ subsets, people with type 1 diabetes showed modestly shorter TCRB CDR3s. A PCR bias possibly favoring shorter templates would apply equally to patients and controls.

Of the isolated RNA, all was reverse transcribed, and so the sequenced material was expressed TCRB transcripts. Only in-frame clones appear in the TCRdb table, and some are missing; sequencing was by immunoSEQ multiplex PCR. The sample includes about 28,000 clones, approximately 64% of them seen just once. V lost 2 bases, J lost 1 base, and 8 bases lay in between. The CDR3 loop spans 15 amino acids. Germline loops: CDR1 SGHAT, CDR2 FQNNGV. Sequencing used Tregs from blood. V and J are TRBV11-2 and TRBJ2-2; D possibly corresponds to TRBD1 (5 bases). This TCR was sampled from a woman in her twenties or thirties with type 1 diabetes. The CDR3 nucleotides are TGTGCCAGCAGCTTATGGACAAGGAACACCGGGGAGCTGTTTTTT. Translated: CASSLWTRNTGELFF.